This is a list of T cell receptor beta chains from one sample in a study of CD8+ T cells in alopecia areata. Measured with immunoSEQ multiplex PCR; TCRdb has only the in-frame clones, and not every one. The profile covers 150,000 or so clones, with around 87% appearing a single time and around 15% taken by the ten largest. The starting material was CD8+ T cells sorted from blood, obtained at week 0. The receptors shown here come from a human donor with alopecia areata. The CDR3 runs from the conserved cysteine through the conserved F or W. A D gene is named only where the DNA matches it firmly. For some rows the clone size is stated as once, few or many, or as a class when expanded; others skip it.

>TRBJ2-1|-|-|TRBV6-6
CASSYGGTGNEQFF
TGTGCCAGCAGTTACGGCGGGACGGGCAATGAGCAGTTCTTC
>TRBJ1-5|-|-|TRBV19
CASTPPGPGNQPQHF
TGTGCCAGTACCCCCCCCGGCCCCGGCAATCAGCCCCAGCATTTT
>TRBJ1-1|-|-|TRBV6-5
CASRQFTAGNTEAFF
TGTGCCAGCAGACAATTCACCGCAGGGAACACTGAAGCTTTCTTT
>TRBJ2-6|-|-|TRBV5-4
CASSLEGPLSGANVLTF
TGTGCCAGCAGCTTGGAAGGGCCCCTCTCTGGGGCCAACGTCCTGACTTTC
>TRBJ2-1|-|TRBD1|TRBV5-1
CASSPGTGDNEQFF
TGCGCCAGCAGCCCCGGAACAGGGGACAATGAGCAGTTCTTC
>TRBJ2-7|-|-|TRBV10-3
CAISESGRVNEQYF
TGTGCCATCAGTGAGTCGGGCAGGGTCAACGAGCAGTACTTC
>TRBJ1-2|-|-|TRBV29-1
CSVEVRYGYTF
TGCAGCGTTGAAGTGCGATATGGCTACACCTTC
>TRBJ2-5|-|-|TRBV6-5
CASSYSGRIQETQYF
TGTGCCAGCAGTTATTCGGGTCGGATCCAAGAGACCCAGTACTTC
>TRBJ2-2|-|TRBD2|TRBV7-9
CASSRPGLVSGELFF
TGTGCCAGCAGCCGACCGGGACTAGTCAGCGGGGAGCTGTTTTTT
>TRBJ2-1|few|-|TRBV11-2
CASSQGDYNEQFF
TGTGCCAGCAGCCAAGGGGACTACAATGAGCAGTTCTTC
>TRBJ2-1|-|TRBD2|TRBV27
CASSPTTSASYNEQFF
TGTGCCAGCAGTCCCACTACTAGCGCCTCCTACAATGAGCAGTTCTTC
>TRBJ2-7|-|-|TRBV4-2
CASSEGPPYEQYF
TGTGCCAGCAGCGAGGGACCGCCCTACGAGCAGTACTTC
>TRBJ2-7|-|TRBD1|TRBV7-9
CASSLTFTGGGYEQYF
TGTGCCAGCAGCTTAACCTTTACAGGGGGCGGCTACGAGCAGTACTTC
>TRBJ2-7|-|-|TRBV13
CASSSGTETYEQYF
TGTGCCAGCAGCTCCGGGACGGAGACCTACGAGCAGTACTTC
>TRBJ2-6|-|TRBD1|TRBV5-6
CASSQPPGQASSGANVLTF
TGTGCCAGCAGCCAGCCGCCGGGACAGGCTAGCTCTGGGGCCAACGTCCTGACTTTC
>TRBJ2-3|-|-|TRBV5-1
CASSLVTSTDTQYF
TGCGCCAGCAGCTTGGTTACGAGCACAGATACGCAGTATTTT
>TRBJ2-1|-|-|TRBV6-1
CASSDGVYNEQFF
TGTGCCAGCAGTGATGGGGTATACAATGAGCAGTTCTTC
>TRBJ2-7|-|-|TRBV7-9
CASSLFEGQPTYEQYF
TGTGCCAGCAGCTTATTCGAGGGGCAACCCACCTACGAGCAGTACTTC
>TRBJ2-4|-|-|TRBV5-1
CASSWEPTALSVAKNIQYF
TGCGCCAGCAGTTGGGAACCGACCGCGCTGAGTGTAGCCAAAAACATTCAGTACTTC
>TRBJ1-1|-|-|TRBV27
CASSSLTLNTEAFF
TGTGCCAGCAGTTCGTTGACCCTGAACACTGAAGCTTTCTTT
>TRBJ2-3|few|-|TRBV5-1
CASSLTGQTPDTQYF
TGCGCCAGCAGCCTCACGGGGCAAACCCCAGATACGCAGTATTTT
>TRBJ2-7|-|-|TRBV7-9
CASSLREIYEQYF
TGTGCCAGCAGTTTGAGGGAGATCTACGAGCAGTACTTC
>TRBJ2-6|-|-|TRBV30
CAWSVRGDKSSGANVLTF
TGTGCCTGGAGTGTGAGAGGGGACAAAAGCTCTGGGGCCAACGTCCTGACTTTC
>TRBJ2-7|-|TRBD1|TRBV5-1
CASSLRTGSYEQYF
TGCGCCAGCAGCTTGCGGACAGGATCCTACGAGCAGTACTTC
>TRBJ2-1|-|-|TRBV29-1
CSVEDLESEQFF
TGCAGCGTTGAAGATCTTGAAAGTGAGCAGTTCTTC
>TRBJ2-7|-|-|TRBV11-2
CASSLTVGLELYEQYF
TGTGCCAGCAGCTTGACGGTAGGGCTAGAACTCTACGAGCAGTACTTC
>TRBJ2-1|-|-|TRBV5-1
CASSLSYEQFF
TGCGCCAGCAGCTTGAGCTATGAGCAGTTCTTC
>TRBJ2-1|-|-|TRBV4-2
CASSQERLTYNEQFF
TGTGCCAGCAGCCAAGAGCGGCTCACCTACAATGAGCAGTTCTTC
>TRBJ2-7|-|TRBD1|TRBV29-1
CSVVLTGSPFEQYF
TGCAGCGTTGTTTTGACAGGGAGTCCTTTCGAGCAGTACTTC
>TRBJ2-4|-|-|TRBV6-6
CASSYPGQLRDF
TGTGCCAGCAGTTACCCGGGACAACTCAGAGACTTC
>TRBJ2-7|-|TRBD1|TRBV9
CASSARDRPHEQYF
TGTGCCAGCAGCGCGCGGGACAGGCCCCACGAGCAGTACTTC
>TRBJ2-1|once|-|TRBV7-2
CASSLAYILGIYNEQFF
TGTGCCAGCAGCTTAGCGTATATTCTGGGGATCTACAATGAGCAGTTCTTC
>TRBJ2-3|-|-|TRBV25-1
CATEQDTQYF
TGTGCCACCGAACAGGATACGCAGTATTTT
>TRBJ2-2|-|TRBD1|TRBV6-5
CASSPTGVIRELFF
TGTGCCAGCAGTCCGACAGGGGTTATACGGGAGCTGTTTTTT
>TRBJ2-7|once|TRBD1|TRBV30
CAWRNRGLREQYF
TGTGCCTGGAGAAACAGGGGGTTGCGCGAGCAGTACTTC
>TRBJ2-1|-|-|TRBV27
CASSTQGSSYNEQFF
TGTGCCAGCAGCACACAGGGTTCGTCCTACAATGAGCAGTTCTTC
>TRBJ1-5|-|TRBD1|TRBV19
CASGQTGSNQPQHF
TGTGCCAGTGGTCAGACAGGGAGCAATCAGCCCCAGCATTTT
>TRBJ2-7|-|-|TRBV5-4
CASSLRGPEQYF
TGTGCCAGCAGCTTGAGGGGCCCCGAGCAGTACTTC
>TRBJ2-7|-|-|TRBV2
CASRRVGSTGEQYF
TGTGCCAGCAGGAGGGTTGGCTCGACCGGCGAGCAGTACTTC
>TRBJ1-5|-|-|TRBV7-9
CASSPSGGNQPQHF
TGTGCCAGCAGCCCCAGTGGGGGGAATCAGCCCCAGCATTTT
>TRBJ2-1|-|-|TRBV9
CASSVEGQSYNEQFF
TGTGCCAGCAGCGTGGAGGGACAATCCTACAATGAGCAGTTCTTC
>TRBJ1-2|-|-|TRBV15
CATRFDRTDPYYGYTF
TGTGCCACCAGGTTCGACAGGACGGATCCTTACTATGGCTACACCTTC
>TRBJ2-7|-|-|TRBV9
CASSPGGEPHYEQYF
TGTGCCAGCAGCCCAGGAGGGGAACCTCACTACGAGCAGTACTTC
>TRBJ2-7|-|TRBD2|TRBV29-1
CSVEEGTSYEQYF
TGCAGCGTTGAAGAAGGGACTAGCTACGAGCAGTACTTC
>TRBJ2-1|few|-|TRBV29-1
CSVEGDVIGQFF
TGCAGCGTTGAAGGGGATGTCATTGGGCAGTTCTTC
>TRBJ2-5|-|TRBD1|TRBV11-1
CASGLVGDRGQETQYF
TGTGCCAGCGGCTTAGTGGGGGACAGGGGACAAGAGACCCAGTACTTC
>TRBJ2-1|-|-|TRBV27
CASMLVGEQFF
TGTGCCAGCATGCTGGTTGGCGAGCAGTTCTTC
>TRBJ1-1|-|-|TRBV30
CAWGAGPEAFF
TGTGCCTGGGGAGCGGGCCCTGAAGCTTTCTTT
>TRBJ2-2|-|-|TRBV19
CATEVPRGTGELFF
TGTGCCACCGAAGTACCCCGGGGCACCGGGGAGCTGTTTTTT
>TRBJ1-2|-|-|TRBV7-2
CASSLAVRAKDGYTF
TGTGCCAGCAGCTTAGCGGTCAGGGCAAAGGATGGCTACACCTTC
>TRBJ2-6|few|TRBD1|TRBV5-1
CASRFGTGSPGSGANVLTF
TGCGCCAGCAGATTCGGGACAGGGTCCCCGGGCTCTGGGGCCAACGTCCTGACTTTC
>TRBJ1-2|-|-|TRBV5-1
CASSLDGGIVGYTF
TGCGCCAGCAGCTTGGATGGGGGGATCGTCGGCTACACCTTC
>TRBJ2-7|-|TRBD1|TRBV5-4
CASSLDRGPPREQYF
TGTGCCAGCAGCCTCGACAGGGGTCCGCCCCGGGAGCAGTACTTC
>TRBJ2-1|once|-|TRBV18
CASSRDNEQFF
TGTGCCAGCTCCCGGGACAATGAGCAGTTCTTC
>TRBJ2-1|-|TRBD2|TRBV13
CASSLTGLAVNEQFF
TGTGCCAGCAGCTTAACCGGACTAGCAGTCAATGAGCAGTTCTTC
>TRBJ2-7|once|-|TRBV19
CATTGDEDEQYF
TGTGCCACCACGGGAGACGAGGACGAGCAGTACTTC
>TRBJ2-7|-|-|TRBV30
CAWSVHRAGRFEQYF
TGTGCCTGGAGTGTACATCGGGCAGGGCGATTCGAGCAGTACTTC
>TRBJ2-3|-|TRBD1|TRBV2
CASSQDRGPETVRTDTQYF
TGTGCCAGCAGTCAGGACAGGGGTCCTGAGACCGTCAGAACAGATACGCAGTATTTT
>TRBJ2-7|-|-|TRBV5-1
CASSSDRSSYEQYF
TGCGCCAGCAGTTCTGACAGGAGCTCCTACGAGCAGTACTTC
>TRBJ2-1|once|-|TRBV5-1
CASSFGSGGIYNEQFF
TGCGCCAGCAGCTTCGGCTCGGGGGGCATCTACAATGAGCAGTTCTTC